In this sample, the clone carrying this T cell receptor beta chain turned up many times. Its cognate antigen is unknown. The entry originates in a study of post-analysis software for immune sequencing data. Study observations and caveats: The normalized Chao1 diversity of multiple sclerosis patients was significantly lower than that of controls. TRBV segments more frequent in patients than in controls numbered five and included TRBV5-6, TRBV5-1 and TRBV20-1.

The library was made from cDNA and included unique molecular identifiers. Around 500,000 cDNA molecules came from around 1 to 10 million T cells. MiXCR, run by TCRdb on the PCR reads, gives a single entry per CDR3 protein. The sample holds around 180,000 distinct CDR3 sequences, 25% to 35% seen once. Germline CDR1 reads MNHNS; CDR2 reads SASEGT. The CDR3 is 13 residues long. The V gene lost 4 bases and the J gene lost 2 bases, with 8 bases spanning the gap. This clonotype originated in a girl between 5 and 17 years old with multiple sclerosis. The chain uses TRBV6-1 and TRBJ1-2; D unresolved. Sequencing input: blood. CDR3 bases: TGTGCCAGCAGTGCGCCTCAAAACTATGGCTACACCTTC. Protein product: CASSAPQNYGYTF.